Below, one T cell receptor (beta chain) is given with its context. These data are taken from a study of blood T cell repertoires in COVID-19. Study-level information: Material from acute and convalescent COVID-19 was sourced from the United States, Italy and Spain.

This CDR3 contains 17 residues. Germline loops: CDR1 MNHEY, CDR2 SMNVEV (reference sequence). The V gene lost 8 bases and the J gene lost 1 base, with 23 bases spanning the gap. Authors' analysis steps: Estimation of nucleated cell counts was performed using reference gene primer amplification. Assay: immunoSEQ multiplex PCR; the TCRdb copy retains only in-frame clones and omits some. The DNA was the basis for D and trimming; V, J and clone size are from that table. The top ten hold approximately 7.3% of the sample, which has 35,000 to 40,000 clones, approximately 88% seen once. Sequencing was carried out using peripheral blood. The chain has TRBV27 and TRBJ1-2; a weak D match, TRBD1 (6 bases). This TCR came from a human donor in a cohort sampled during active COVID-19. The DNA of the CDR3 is TGTGCCAGCCGTCAGGGGCAGGCCACCCTTATTAACTATGGCTACACCTTC. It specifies CASRQGQATLINYGYTF.